The next 31 T cell receptor beta chains were all read from a single sample in a study of T cell changes during pregnancy in multiple sclerosis (dated by TCRdb to the late 2010s). Receptor libraries were prepared by the immunoSEQ multiplex PCR assay. Here the immuneACCESS table is served through TCRdb, limited to in-frame sequences with V and J called. Missing clones are a known gap in these copies; in checked studies unresolved V genes cover under half, and the rest lacks a known reason. Across this sample there are 88,000 or so clones, with 92% seen only once. The leading ten clones occupy about 3% of the sample. The sequenced sample was peripheral blood, obtained before pregnancy. These receptor sequences come from a female donor with multiple sclerosis, enrolled in a pregnancy study.

The chain employs TRBV5-1 and TRBJ2-2; D is uncertain. The V and J ends lost 0 bases and 6 bases respectively, with 6 bases between them. CDR1 SGHRS and CDR2 YFSETQ come from the germline V gene. The CDR3 spans 13 residues. Here the CDR3 reads CASSLDGPGELFF. CDR3 DNA: TGCGCCAGCAGCTTGGATGGCCCCGGGGAGCTGTTTTTT.

The gene calls are TRBV6-5 and TRBJ2-7; 8 bases line up with TRBD1. Trimming removed 5 bases from V and 3 bases from J; junction bases left unmatched: 3. The germline gives CDR1 MNHEY, CDR2 SVGAGI. The length of the CDR3 is 13 residues. CDR3 DNA sequence: TGTGCCAGCAGTGCCGGGACAGGCTACGAGCAGTACTTC. This gives the protein CASSAGTGYEQYF.

The chain employs TRBV5-1 and TRBJ2-7; 9 bases are shared with TRBD2. Germline loops: CDR1 SGHRS, CDR2 YFSETQ. Losses at the gene ends were 2 bases for V and 6 bases for J; bases not matched to a gene: 3. The CDR3 is made up of 13 amino acids. CDR3 sequence (DNA): TGCGCCAGCAGCTTAGCGGGGGGCGCCGAGCAGTACTTC. This translates into CASSLAGGAEQYF.

This chain links TRBV5-1 with TRBJ2-5; 10 bases are a match to TRBD2. V shed 7 bases, J shed 2 bases, and the junction held 5 bases outside the gene matches. Germline CDR1 SGHRS, CDR2 YFSETQ. The CDR3 sequence is 14 residues long. Written as DNA, the CDR3 is TGCGCCAGCGGATTTAGCGGGAGGCAAGAGACCCAGTACTTC. This encodes CASGFSGRQETQYF.

J is TRBJ2-7 and V is TRBV27; TRBD1 is a possible D gene (5 bases). Per germline, CDR1 MNHEY and CDR2 SMNVEV (reference sequence). V gave up 6 bases and J gave up 3 bases, with 9 bases separating them. The CDR3 has 12 residues. The CDR3 DNA follows: TGTGCCAGCAGATCAGACAGCTACGAGCAGTACTTC. This codes for CASRSDSYEQYF.

J is TRBJ2-7 and V is TRBV11-2, with D possibly matching TRBD1 (6 bases). Trimming stripped 5 bases from V and 3 bases from J, with 14 bases between. This CDR3 is built from 14 residues. Germline loops: CDR1 SGHAT, CDR2 FQNNGV. DNA of the CDR3: TGTGCCAGCAGCCTCGGACAGCTCTACTACGAGCAGTACTTC. Its protein is CASSLGQLYYEQYF.

The V and J genes are TRBV7-2 and TRBJ2-2; D is unclear. V was pared by 2 bases and J by 0 bases, with 10 bases between. The CDR3 loop spans 16 amino acids. Germline-derived CDR1 and CDR2 are SGHTA and FQGNSA. The CDR3, as DNA: TGTGCCAGCAGCTTAACCGGCGGCGCGAACACCGGGGAGCTGTTTTTT. Its protein product is CASSLTGGANTGELFF.

The rearrangement joins TRBV4-2 to TRBJ2-5, with D possibly being TRBD2 (6 bases). Germline CDR1 reads LGHNA; CDR2 reads YNFKEQ. Trimming removed 2 bases from V and 1 base from J, with 14 bases in between. The CDR3 consists of 16 residues. CDR3 sequence (DNA): TGTGCCAGCAGCCAAAGGAGGGCTGACGGCCAAGAGACCCAGTACTTC. Translated, it gives CASSQRRADGQETQYF.

The DNA for the CDR3 is TGTGCCAGTAGTAGGGGGGGTCTCCAAGAGACCCAGTACTTC. Amino acids: CASSRGGLQETQYF. V gene TRBV19 combines with J gene TRBJ2-5; TRBD2 aligns across 7 bases. Germline CDR1 reads LNHDA; CDR2 reads SQIVND (reference sequence). V dropped 4 bases and J dropped 1; count of bases not matched to a gene: 3. The CDR3 has 14 residues.

The chain joins TRBV7-2 to TRBJ1-2; maybe TRBD1 (5 bases). The germline V and J ends were trimmed by 1 base and 7 bases, with 7 bases remaining between them. Germline assignment: CDR1 SGHTA and CDR2 FQGNSA. The CDR3 is 12 amino acids. CDR3 protein: CASSLGGRGYTF. CDR3 nucleotide sequence: TGTGCCAGCAGCTTAGGGGGCCGTGGCTACACCTTC.

In this sample, this clone turned up once. The chain combines TRBV27 with TRBJ2-7; tentatively, D is TRBD1 (6 bases). Germline V CDR1 and CDR2: MNHEY, SMNVEV (reference sequence). The germline V and J ends were trimmed by 5 bases and 0 bases, with 17 bases remaining between them. There are 16 residues in the CDR3. In DNA form, the CDR3 reads TGTGCCAGCAGTGACTCCCGGGCAGGGGACTCCTACGAGCAGTACTTC. Protein product: CASSDSRAGDSYEQYF.

This chain uses TRBV7-8 with TRBJ1-1; no firm D call. The CDR3 extends over 13 amino acids. V lost 10 bases and J lost 2, with 14 bases in between. Germline V lookup: CDR1 SGHVS, CDR2 FQNEAQ. The CDR3 here is CATRVSLNTEAFF. The CDR3 coding sequence is TGTGCCACTCGAGTTAGCTTAAACACTGAAGCTTTCTTT.

The chain has TRBV28 and TRBJ2-7; D unclear. The CDR3 loop spans 15 amino acids. From germline, CDR1 is MDHEN and CDR2 SYDVKM. V lost 4 bases to trimming and J lost 2 bases, with 15 bases between them. The CDR3 DNA reads as TGTGCCAGCAGTTCCCCTTGGATGGCGGCCTACGAGCAGTACTTC. Translating gives CASSSPWMAAYEQYF.

The rearrangement links TRBV21-1 to TRBJ1-5. TRBV21-1 is labeled a pseudogene. The CDR3 length is 17 residues. DNA of the CDR3: TGTGCCAGCAGCGCTAGCAAACCGGACGATAGCAATCAGCCCCAGCATTTT. It is translated as CASSASKPDDSNQPQHF.

The chain recombines TRBV28 with TRBJ2-4, with D hard to call. There are 15 residues in the CDR3. V lost 6 bases and J 7 bases, leaving 19 bases between the germline ends. The germline CDR1 and CDR2 sequences are MDHEN and SYDVKM. Here the CDR3 reads CASSLESTLLNIQYF. DNA of the CDR3: TGTGCCAGCAGCCTAGAATCGACTCTTCTCAACATTCAGTACTTC.

The chain uses TRBV28 and TRBJ2-7, with 7 bases identical to TRBD1. J gave up 5 bases and V 10 bases, and 17 bases lay outside the gene matches. The CDR3 totals 15 residues. Germline V gives CDR1 MDHEN, CDR2 SYDVKM. This chain's CDR3 is CATKPYRGLSDEQYF. CDR3 coding DNA: TGTGCCACCAAGCCCTACAGGGGTCTTAGCGACGAGCAGTACTTC.

The V gene is TRBV18, the J gene TRBJ1-2; 8 bases line up with TRBD1. The CDR3 covers 14 residues. V was clipped by 3 bases and J by 4 bases; unmatched bases: 4. Germline assignment: CDR1 KGHSH and CDR2 LQKENI. The CDR3 bases are TGTGCCAGCTCACCTAGGACAGGGAGCTATGGCTACACCTTC. Its translation: CASSPRTGSYGYTF.

This chain uses TRBV4-2 with TRBJ1-5; D unresolved. CDR3 length: 13 amino acids. Germline loops: CDR1 LGHNA, CDR2 YNFKEQ. Trimming took off 0 bases at V and 12 bases at J, with 12 bases between the two ends. DNA for the CDR3: TGTGCCAGCAGCCAAGATCTAGCCGGACGCCAGCATTTT. Translation gives CASSQDLAGRQHF.

The chain is built from TRBV5-1 and TRBJ2-7; TRBD1 matches 11 bases. The junction had 1 base not matched to a gene; V was cut back by 3 bases and J by 2 bases. The length of the CDR3 is 14 residues. Germline CDR1 is SGHRS and CDR2 is YFSETQ. The CDR3 is CASSSGQGAYEQYF. CDR3 DNA: TGCGCCAGCAGCTCGGGACAGGGGGCCTACGAGCAGTACTTC.

V gene TRBV9 combines with J gene TRBJ2-1, with TRBD2 matching over 11 bases. The V and J ends lost 0 bases and 10 bases, in that order; junction bases with no gene match: 9. This CDR3 has 16 amino acids. The V gene's germline CDR1 is SGDLS and CDR2 YYNGEE. The CDR3 nucleotides are TGTGCCAGCAGCGTAGCTCCTAGCGGGGGGTTTGGGGAGCAGTTCTTC. Its protein is CASSVAPSGGFGEQFF.

This clone was observed once. The chain couples TRBV7-6 to TRBJ2-1, with a tentative D call TRBD2 (5 bases). Germline V lookup: CDR1 SGHVS, CDR2 FNYEAQ. V lost 5 bases to trimming and J lost 2 bases, with 10 bases between them. CDR3 length: 14 residues. CDR3 in amino acids: CASSLTGTYNEQFF. The CDR3 DNA reads TGTGCCAGCAGCCTCACCGGGACCTACAATGAGCAGTTCTTC.

The rearrangement joins TRBV6-6 to TRBJ1-5; D is uncertain. The CDR3 length is 14 residues. In germline, CDR1 is MNHNY, CDR2 SVGAGI (reference sequence). V gave up 6 bases and J gave up 7 bases, with 16 bases separating them. The CDR3 DNA is TGTGCCAGCAGGACGGGATTCAGAATCCAGCCCCAGCATTTT. Its protein product is CASRTGFRIQPQHF.

The chain joins TRBV19 to TRBJ2-4; weak D call: TRBD1 (5 bases). From germline, CDR1 is LNHDA and CDR2 SQIVND (reference sequence). CDR3 length: 13 residues. V lost 5 bases and J 2 bases, leaving 7 bases between the germline ends. In nucleotides, the CDR3 is TGTGCCAGTAGTCCAGGGTCCAAAAACATTCAGTACTTC. Translating it yields CASSPGSKNIQYF.

The chain couples TRBV7-9 to TRBJ2-3, with TRBD2 identical over 11 bases. CDR3 length: 16 residues. Germline V gene lookup returns CDR1 SEHNR and CDR2 FQNEAQ (reference sequence). J was trimmed by 4 bases and V by 4 bases; bases with no gene match: 7. CDR3: CASSSSTSGTPDTQYF. The DNA of the CDR3 is TGTGCCAGCAGCTCCTCGACTAGCGGGACCCCAGATACGCAGTATTTT.

Written as DNA, the CDR3 is TGTGCCAGCAGCTGGGGACTAGCGGGAATGAGCTCCTACAATGAGCAGTTCTTC. This encodes CASSWGLAGMSSYNEQFF. This rearrangement joins TRBV7-8 to TRBJ2-1; 13 bases align to TRBD2. There are 18 residues in the CDR3. CDR1 and CDR2 from the germline V gene are SGHVS and FQNEAQ. Losses at the gene ends were 4 bases for V and 0 bases for J; bases not matched to a gene: 6.

The chain has TRBV20-1 and TRBJ2-5, with D hard to call. This CDR3 has 11 amino acids. In germline, CDR1 is DFQATT, CDR2 SNEGSKA (reference sequence). Trimming stripped 7 bases from V and 5 bases from J, with 11 bases between. The CDR3 spells CSGLAKETQYF. Here the CDR3 DNA reads TGCAGTGGACTTGCTAAGGAGACCCAGTACTTC.

J is TRBJ2-1 and V is TRBV7-3, with 12 bases lining up with TRBD2. Trimming cost V 5 bases and J 5 bases; bases outside gene matches: 16. CDR3 size: 19 residues. Germline V lookup: CDR1 SGHTA, CDR2 FQGTGA. For the CDR3, the DNA is TGTGCCAGCAGCCCCCGACTAGCGGGAGTCCATACGGGGGACAATGAGCAGTTCTTC. Amino acid sequence: CASSPRLAGVHTGDNEQFF.

The chain combines TRBV6-1 with TRBJ1-5; tentative D call: TRBD1 (6 bases). This CDR3 contains 17 residues. The germline V gene encodes CDR1 MNHNS and CDR2 SASEGT. Trimming pared 4 bases from V and 0 bases from J, leaving 16 bases between. CDR3 region: CASSGGRTEYSNQPQHF. The CDR3 DNA is TGTGCCAGCAGTGGGGGACGGACAGAATATAGCAATCAGCCCCAGCATTTT.

The genes are TRBV5-1 and TRBJ1-1, with 8 bases matching TRBD1. This CDR3 comprises 14 residues. The germline CDR1 and CDR2 sequences are SGHRS and YFSETQ. The ends lost 4 bases at V and 0 bases at J; junction bases unmatched: 2. The CDR3, as DNA: TGCGCCAGCAGCCCGGGACAGGTGAACACTGAAGCTTTCTTT. Translating it yields CASSPGQVNTEAFF.

This chain links TRBV5-1 with TRBJ2-1, with TRBD2 matching over 9 bases. Germline trimming cut 1 base from V and 4 bases from J; bases unmatched to any gene: 0. Germline CDR1 is SGHRS and CDR2 is YFSETQ. The CDR3 consists of 14 residues. The CDR3 DNA reads as TGCGCCAGCAGCTTGACTAGCGGGTACAATGAGCAGTTCTTC. It is translated as CASSLTSGYNEQFF. The variable domain in full, with the rest retrieved from reference TRBV5-1 and TRBJ2-1, is KAGVTQTPRYLIKTRGQQVTLSCSPISGHRSVSWYQQTPGQGLQFLFEYFSETQRNKGNFPGRFSGRQFSNSRSEMNVSTLELGDSALYLCASSLTSGYNEQFFGPGTRLTVL.

This clone occurred once. The chain recombines TRBV6-5 with TRBJ1-3; D may be TRBD1 (5 bases). The CDR3 has 13 amino acids. Trimming shortened V by 6 bases and J by 4 bases, and 10 bases separated the two germline ends. Germline lookup yields CDR1 MNHEY and CDR2 SVGAGI. CDR3 nucleotides: TGTGCCAGCAGAGTCGGGGGAGGAAACACCATATATTTT. The encoded protein is CASRVGGGNTIYF.